Sequencing of this T cell receptor (beta chain) was carried out in a study of cytotoxic CD8 clonotypes in ibrutinib-treated CLL. The wider study: Per sample, productive templates averaged about 240,000 and productive rearrangements averaged about 100,000.

Produced via immunoSEQ multiplex PCR; TCRdb's table is partial and in-frame only. The sample has 120,000 to 150,000 clones; about 80% are singletons. The CDR3 totals 15 residues. Germline assignment: CDR1 SGDLS and CDR2 YYNGEE. The ends were cut back, 5 bases at V and 2 bases at J, with 14 bases in the middle. This clonotype was obtained from a human donor with chronic lymphocytic leukemia. V and J are TRBV9 and TRBJ1-3; D ambiguous. The specimen comprised PBMCs, sampled after 12 months of ibrutinib treatment. The DNA for the CDR3 is TGTGCCAGCAGTGCGGACGGGGTGGCTGGAAACACCATATATTTT. This codes for CASSADGVAGNTIYF.